This is a list of T cell receptor beta chains from one sample in a study of T cell changes during pregnancy in multiple sclerosis. The data were produced by immunoSEQ multiplex PCR, yet TCRdb's version contains in-frame clones alone and is incomplete. The repertoire holds some 41,000 clones, approximately 90% seen once, with 0.45% to 0.6% in the top ten. Sequencing was performed on CD4+ T cells from peripheral blood mononuclear cells, taken in the first trimester of pregnancy. The source is a female donor with multiple sclerosis, enrolled in a pregnancy study. Each CDR3 is given with its conserved first and last residue. A D gene is named only where the DNA matches it firmly. Clone size appears in some rows only: once, few, many, or a class for an expanded clone.

j_call: TRBJ2-3
clone_size: -
v_call: TRBV11-2
d_call: TRBD2
cdr3_nt: TGTGCCAGCAGCTCGAAGTTGACTAGCGGGACTACAGATACGCAGTATTTT
cdr3_aa: CASSSKLTSGTTDTQYF

j_call: TRBJ2-3
clone_size: once
v_call: TRBV6-5
d_call: -
cdr3_nt: TGTGCCAGCAGACTAATTGTCACAGATACGCAGTATTTT
cdr3_aa: CASRLIVTDTQYF

j_call: TRBJ1-2
clone_size: once
v_call: TRBV18
d_call: -
cdr3_nt: TGTGCCAGCTCACCCGGGTCGTCATCCCCCTATGGCTACACCTTC
cdr3_aa: CASSPGSSSPYGYTF

j_call: TRBJ2-5
clone_size: -
v_call: TRBV7-9
d_call: TRBD2
cdr3_nt: TGTGCCAGCAGCTTAGATTTGAGCGGGGGGCAAGAGACCCAGTACTTC
cdr3_aa: CASSLDLSGGQETQYF

j_call: TRBJ1-2
clone_size: -
v_call: TRBV29-1
d_call: -
cdr3_nt: TGCAGCGGATTGTCACAAAACTATGGCTACACCTTC
cdr3_aa: CSGLSQNYGYTF

j_call: TRBJ2-6
clone_size: -
v_call: TRBV6-1
d_call: -
cdr3_nt: TGTGCCAGCAGGGAGGGATCAGGGGCCAACGTCCTGACTTTC
cdr3_aa: CASREGSGANVLTF

j_call: TRBJ2-7
clone_size: -
v_call: TRBV4-1
d_call: TRBD1
cdr3_nt: TGCGCCAGCAGCCACCCTCCGGGACAGGGGGCCGTCGAGCAGTACTTC
cdr3_aa: CASSHPPGQGAVEQYF

j_call: TRBJ2-1
clone_size: -
v_call: TRBV9
d_call: TRBD2
cdr3_nt: TGTGCCAGCAGCGTCGGGCGGGGGGGCCAAAGACTCCGCAATGAGCAGTTCTTC
cdr3_aa: CASSVGRGGQRLRNEQFF

j_call: TRBJ2-2
clone_size: -
v_call: TRBV5-1
d_call: TRBD2
cdr3_nt: TGCGCCAGCCGCGGACTAGCGGGAGTGACCGGGGAGCTGTTTTTT
cdr3_aa: CASRGLAGVTGELFF

j_call: TRBJ2-7
clone_size: -
v_call: TRBV18
d_call: TRBD1
cdr3_nt: TGTGCCAGCTCACCACTGGACAGGGTAGGCGAGCAGTACTTC
cdr3_aa: CASSPLDRVGEQYF

j_call: TRBJ2-7
clone_size: once
v_call: TRBV7-9
d_call: TRBD1
cdr3_nt: TGTGCCAGCAGCTTAGGGGGGACAGGGACGATGCAGTACTTC
cdr3_aa: CASSLGGTGTMQYF

j_call: TRBJ1-2
clone_size: -
v_call: TRBV7-6
d_call: -
cdr3_nt: TGTGCCAGCAGCCCCGCGGGGGGTGGTTATGGCTACACCTTC
cdr3_aa: CASSPAGGGYGYTF

j_call: TRBJ1-1
clone_size: -
v_call: TRBV10-3
d_call: -
cdr3_nt: TGTGCCATCAGTGAGTTTCAGTTGAACACTGAAGCTTTCTTT
cdr3_aa: CAISEFQLNTEAFF

j_call: TRBJ1-1
clone_size: -
v_call: TRBV25-1
d_call: TRBD1
cdr3_nt: TGTGCCAGCAGAGTAGCCGGGACAGGCGGTCGCACTGAAGCTTTCTTT
cdr3_aa: CASRVAGTGGRTEAFF

j_call: TRBJ2-1
clone_size: once
v_call: TRBV7-3
d_call: TRBD1
cdr3_nt: TGTGCCAGCAGCTTAGTGCAGGGGGTCGATGAGCAGTTCTTC
cdr3_aa: CASSLVQGVDEQFF

j_call: TRBJ1-1
clone_size: -
v_call: TRBV21-1
d_call: -
cdr3_nt: TGTGCCAGCAGCAATCGTTCAGGGAGGACAGGGCGGGACACTGAAGCTTTCTTT
cdr3_aa: CASSNRSGRTGRDTEAFF

j_call: TRBJ1-2
clone_size: -
v_call: TRBV27
d_call: TRBD1
cdr3_nt: TGTGCCAGCAGCTTAAGGGACGTCACAGGGGGCTATGGCTACACCTTC
cdr3_aa: CASSLRDVTGGYGYTF

j_call: TRBJ2-2
clone_size: -
v_call: TRBV5-5
d_call: -
cdr3_nt: TGTGCCAGCAGCTCACCGAAGCACACCGGGGAGCTGTTTTTT
cdr3_aa: CASSSPKHTGELFF

j_call: TRBJ2-7
clone_size: -
v_call: TRBV14
d_call: -
cdr3_nt: TGTGCCAGCAGCCACCTCGGGACACCCCCGTACGAGCAGTACTTC
cdr3_aa: CASSHLGTPPYEQYF

j_call: TRBJ2-1
clone_size: -
v_call: TRBV7-3
d_call: -
cdr3_nt: TGTGCCAGCAGCTTAACACGCCTAGCGGAGCAGTTCTTC
cdr3_aa: CASSLTRLAEQFF

j_call: TRBJ1-2
clone_size: -
v_call: TRBV6-1
d_call: -
cdr3_nt: TGTGCCAGCAGTGCCTCTGGGCAAGGCTACACCTTC
cdr3_aa: CASSASGQGYTF

j_call: TRBJ1-1
clone_size: few
v_call: TRBV10-3
d_call: -
cdr3_nt: TGTGCCATCAGTTGGACTGGGGAGACTGAAGCTTTCTTT
cdr3_aa: CAISWTGETEAFF

j_call: TRBJ2-2
clone_size: -
v_call: TRBV29-1
d_call: TRBD1
cdr3_nt: TGCAGCGTAGACAGGGGGAACACCGGGGAGCTGTTTTTT
cdr3_aa: CSVDRGNTGELFF

j_call: TRBJ2-1
clone_size: -
v_call: TRBV4-3
d_call: TRBD2
cdr3_nt: TGCGCCAGCAGCCCCCCGGGACTAGCGAGTGAGCAGTTCTTC
cdr3_aa: CASSPPGLASEQFF

j_call: TRBJ2-4
clone_size: -
v_call: TRBV9
d_call: -
cdr3_nt: TGTGCCAGCAGCGTCTCAACGGAGGTATTGTGGGGAAACATTCAGTACTTC
cdr3_aa: CASSVSTEVLWGNIQYF

j_call: TRBJ1-2
clone_size: -
v_call: TRBV5-1
d_call: TRBD1
cdr3_nt: TGCGCCAGCAGCTTGACCATCGTTCCAGGGACAGGGGGCGCGTATGGCTACACCTTC
cdr3_aa: CASSLTIVPGTGGAYGYTF

j_call: TRBJ1-1
clone_size: -
v_call: TRBV18
d_call: -
cdr3_nt: TGTGCCAGCTCACCAGTGACTTTGAACACTGAAGCTTTCTTT
cdr3_aa: CASSPVTLNTEAFF

j_call: TRBJ2-1
clone_size: -
v_call: TRBV5-1
d_call: -
cdr3_nt: TGCGCCAGCAGCGGAGTCCTTACCAACAATGAGCAGTTCTTC
cdr3_aa: CASSGVLTNNEQFF

j_call: TRBJ1-1
clone_size: once
v_call: TRBV28
d_call: -
cdr3_nt: TGTGCCACTTGCCCAGGGGTGGGCTTGAACACTGAAGCTTTCTTT
cdr3_aa: CATCPGVGLNTEAFF

j_call: TRBJ1-1
clone_size: -
v_call: TRBV5-1
d_call: TRBD1
cdr3_nt: TGCGCCAGCAGCTTCGCAGGGGGGCCCTTGAACACTGAAGCTTTCTTT
cdr3_aa: CASSFAGGPLNTEAFF

j_call: TRBJ2-5
clone_size: -
v_call: TRBV4-1
d_call: -
cdr3_nt: TGCGCCAGCAGCCAAGAGATGACAGCCCCCACGGCCCAGTACTTC
cdr3_aa: CASSQEMTAPTAQYF

j_call: TRBJ1-2
clone_size: -
v_call: TRBV30
d_call: TRBD1
cdr3_nt: TGTGCTACGCCTCGGGACAGCATGATGAGGTATGGCTACACCTTC
cdr3_aa: CATPRDSMMRYGYTF

j_call: TRBJ2-1
clone_size: -
v_call: TRBV4-2
d_call: -
cdr3_nt: TGTGCCAGCAGCCAAGATGGCACCTACAATGAGCAGTTCTTC
cdr3_aa: CASSQDGTYNEQFF

j_call: TRBJ1-5
clone_size: -
v_call: TRBV6-1
d_call: -
cdr3_nt: TGTGCCAGCAGTGAGTACAGTCTTAGCAATCAGCCCCAGCATTTT
cdr3_aa: CASSEYSLSNQPQHF

j_call: TRBJ2-5
clone_size: -
v_call: TRBV25-1
d_call: -
cdr3_nt: TGTGCCAGCAGTGAGCTAGGAGCCGAGACCCAGTACTTC
cdr3_aa: CASSELGAETQYF

j_call: TRBJ1-3
clone_size: -
v_call: TRBV25-1
d_call: -
cdr3_nt: TGTGCCAGCAGAGCACCGGGTCCCTCTGGAAACACCATATATTTT
cdr3_aa: CASRAPGPSGNTIYF

j_call: TRBJ2-7
clone_size: -
v_call: TRBV6-6
d_call: TRBD1
cdr3_nt: TGTGCCAGCAGTCTGGGACAGGGGGCGCGCGAGCAGTACTTC
cdr3_aa: CASSLGQGAREQYF

j_call: TRBJ1-2
clone_size: -
v_call: TRBV7-2
d_call: TRBD1
cdr3_nt: TGTGCCAGCAGCCGCACTGGGACAGCGAACTATGGCTACACCTTC
cdr3_aa: CASSRTGTANYGYTF

j_call: TRBJ1-2
clone_size: -
v_call: TRBV5-4
d_call: TRBD1
cdr3_nt: TGTGCCAGCAGACCAACAGGGGACTATGGCTACACCTTC
cdr3_aa: CASRPTGDYGYTF

j_call: TRBJ2-1
clone_size: -
v_call: TRBV5-8
d_call: TRBD2
cdr3_nt: TGTGCCAGCACCTTTGACGGGAGGTACAATGAGCAGTTCTTC
cdr3_aa: CASTFDGRYNEQFF

j_call: TRBJ2-7
clone_size: -
v_call: TRBV7-9
d_call: -
cdr3_nt: TGTGCCAGCAGCCTGGCAGGGGTTAGCGTCTACGAGCAGTACTTC
cdr3_aa: CASSLAGVSVYEQYF

j_call: TRBJ2-7
clone_size: -
v_call: TRBV27
d_call: -
cdr3_nt: TGTGCCAGCAGTTCCCTTAGGGGGGGCCTGATCTCCTACGAGCAGTACTTC
cdr3_aa: CASSSLRGGLISYEQYF

j_call: TRBJ1-1
clone_size: -
v_call: TRBV10-3
d_call: -
cdr3_nt: TGTGCCATCAGTGAGTCTATCGGGCGGACAGAGAACAGGCGATTGGGTGAAGCTTTCTTT
cdr3_aa: CAISESIGRTENRRLGEAFF

j_call: TRBJ2-3
clone_size: -
v_call: TRBV5-5
d_call: -
cdr3_nt: TGTGCCAGCAGCTTGTATTATCTCGACGGAGAGTTTCAAGATACGCAGTATTTT
cdr3_aa: CASSLYYLDGEFQDTQYF

j_call: TRBJ1-5
clone_size: -
v_call: TRBV23-1
d_call: -
cdr3_nt: TGCGCCAGCACCCAAAGGGCGGGGAAGGGCAATCAGCCCCAGCATTTT
cdr3_aa: CASTQRAGKGNQPQHF

j_call: TRBJ2-1
clone_size: few
v_call: TRBV5-1
d_call: -
cdr3_nt: TGCGCCAGCAGCTTGTCGGGAGACGTAAGGTATGAGCAGTTCTTC
cdr3_aa: CASSLSGDVRYEQFF

j_call: TRBJ2-1
clone_size: -
v_call: TRBV10-3
d_call: TRBD1
cdr3_nt: TGTGCCATCAGTGATGGACAGGGCCGCGACAATGAGCAGTTCTTC
cdr3_aa: CAISDGQGRDNEQFF

j_call: TRBJ2-3
clone_size: -
v_call: TRBV7-8
d_call: TRBD2
cdr3_nt: TGTGCCAGCAGTGGTTGGCGGGAGTTCTGGAGCACAGATACGCAGTATTTT
cdr3_aa: CASSGWREFWSTDTQYF

j_call: TRBJ1-3
clone_size: -
v_call: TRBV28
d_call: -
cdr3_nt: TGTGCCAGCAGGGGGAGTCTTGGGTCTGGAAACACCATATATTTT
cdr3_aa: CASRGSLGSGNTIYF

j_call: TRBJ1-2
clone_size: -
v_call: TRBV5-6
d_call: -
cdr3_nt: TGTGCCAGCAGCTTGGGCGGGTATACCTCTAACTATGGCTACACCTTC
cdr3_aa: CASSLGGYTSNYGYTF

j_call: TRBJ1-1
clone_size: -
v_call: TRBV6-6
d_call: -
cdr3_nt: TGTGCCAGCTCACCTTCGTCATGGAGCACTGAAGCTTTCTTT
cdr3_aa: CASSPSSWSTEAFF

j_call: TRBJ2-1
clone_size: once
v_call: TRBV7-2
d_call: -
cdr3_nt: TGTGCCAGCAGCTTAGAAATTGCGGGGAGCTCCTACAATGAGCAGTTCTTC
cdr3_aa: CASSLEIAGSSYNEQFF

j_call: TRBJ2-1
clone_size: -
v_call: TRBV7-7
d_call: -
cdr3_nt: TGTGCCAGCAGCCCAGGGGTGGCCTACAATGAGCAGTTCTTC
cdr3_aa: CASSPGVAYNEQFF

j_call: TRBJ2-7
clone_size: -
v_call: TRBV30
d_call: TRBD2
cdr3_nt: TGTGCCTGGACGCCTGCGGGAGGGGTCTACGAGCAGTACTTC
cdr3_aa: CAWTPAGGVYEQYF